Sequencing of this TCR beta chain was carried out in a study of blood T cell repertoires in COVID-19. Study details: Sites in the United States, Italy and Spain provided acute and convalescent COVID-19 samples.

The CDR3 sequence is 12 residues long. The ends were cut back, 5 bases at V and 5 bases at J, with 12 bases in the middle. Germline CDR1 SQVTM, CDR2 ANQGSEA. Sequencing used immunoSEQ multiplex PCR; TCRdb keeps in-frame clones, though not all of them. The sample carries 170,000 or so clones, around 87% recorded once. Sequences were obtained from peripheral blood. The TCR originated in a woman in her sixties or seventies with COVID-19, enrolled during active disease. This chain links TRBV29-1 with TRBJ2-5; D not certain. DNA for the CDR3: TGCAGCGTTATTCGACAACCCGAGACCCAGTACTTC. Its protein is CSVIRQPETQYF.